The next 18 T cell receptor beta chains were all read from a single sample in a study of cytomegalovirus exposure and HLA in healthy donors. PCR used 60 Vbeta primers and 13 Jbeta primers. Clones were read by immunoSEQ multiplex PCR, and TCRdb kept only the in-frame ones, dropping some. Found here are some 140,000 clones, roughly 80% of them singletons; the top ten hold around 2.2%. Source material: PBMCs. Receptor source: a man between 25 and 39 years old in good health and CMV-seronegative.

This clone was seen a handful of times. The chain has TRBV27 and TRBJ2-1, with TRBD2 matching over 11 bases. The germline V gene encodes CDR1 MNHEY and CDR2 SMNVEV (reference sequence). V lost 2 bases to trimming and J lost 2 bases; unmatched junction nucleotides: 5. The CDR3 has 17 residues. Written as DNA, the CDR3 is TGTGCCAGCAGTTTAACTAGCGGGGGAGTACCCTACAATGAGCAGTTCTTC. Encoded protein: CASSLTSGGVPYNEQFF.

The rearrangement links TRBV10-3 to TRBJ2-7, with D possibly TRBD2 on 6 matching bases. Germline V gene lookup returns CDR1 ENHRY and CDR2 SYGVKD. This CDR3 contains 12 residues. Trimming left V 6 bases short and J 3 bases short, with 9 bases between. CDR3: CAIRPSDYEQYF. In DNA, the CDR3 is TGTGCCATCAGACCTAGCGACTACGAGCAGTACTTC.

This clone was recorded once. The V gene is TRBV5-1, the J gene TRBJ1-3; D remains unclear. Trimming removed 1 base from V and 2 bases from J, with 22 bases in between. Germline lookup yields CDR1 SGHRS and CDR2 YFSETQ. This CDR3 spans 19 amino acids. This chain's CDR3 is CASSLWAISRGSAGNTIYF. In DNA, the CDR3 is TGCGCCAGCAGCTTGTGGGCGATCTCTCGGGGATCTGCTGGAAACACCATATATTTT.

V gene TRBV5-1 combines with J gene TRBJ1-1, with 7 positions matching TRBD1. The trim removed 1 base at V and 4 bases at J, leaving 10 bases unmatched. From germline, CDR1 is SGHRS and CDR2 YFSETQ. The CDR3 has 16 residues. This chain's CDR3 is CASSLSEGAIPTEAFF. CDR3 in DNA: TGCGCCAGCAGCTTGAGCGAGGGGGCAATTCCCACTGAAGCTTTCTTT.

This rearrangement joins TRBV5-4 to TRBJ2-7, with 7 bases lining up with TRBD1. Trimming took 4 bases from V and 4 from J; bases not matched to a gene: 11. Looked up from germline, CDR1 is SGHNT and CDR2 is YYREEE (reference sequence). CDR3 length: 15 amino acids. Here the CDR3 DNA reads TGTGCCAGCAGCCCTGCGACAGGGACGGTTTACGAGCAGTACTTC. Translation gives CASSPATGTVYEQYF.

This clone showed up just once. V and J are TRBV5-1 and TRBJ1-2; 7 bases match TRBD1. Germline CDR1 SGHRS, CDR2 YFSETQ. After removal of 5 bases from V and 8 bases from J, the junction contained 6 bases not matched to a gene. There are 12 residues in the CDR3. CDR3 amino acids: CASSSDRQGYTF. The CDR3 nucleotides read TGCGCCAGCAGTTCGGACAGGCAGGGCTACACCTTC.

This clone was detected once. V gene TRBV13 combines with J gene TRBJ2-7; 8 bases agree with TRBD2. Unmatched junction bases numbered 11, after V lost 3 bases and J lost 7 bases. From germline, CDR1 is PRHDT and CDR2 FYEKMQ (reference sequence). The CDR3 spans 15 residues. The CDR3 coding sequence is TGTGCCAGCAGCTTCTTACAGCGGGGGTGGGGAGAGCAGTACTTC. It encodes CASSFLQRGWGEQYF.

The J gene is TRBJ2-1, the V gene TRBV28; TRBD2 matches 12 bases. The CDR3 has 15 amino acids. Germline V CDR1 and CDR2: MDHEN, SYDVKM. Trimming at V came to 6 bases and at J to 7 bases, leaving 7 bases not matched to a gene. CDR3 in DNA: TGTGCCAGCAGCGGATCGACTAGCGGGAGAAATGAGCAGTTCTTC. Translation gives CASSGSTSGRNEQFF.

V usage is TRBV6-1 and J usage is TRBJ2-1, with TRBD2 matching 8 bases. Per germline, CDR1 MNHNS and CDR2 SASEGT. The CDR3 loop spans 17 amino acids. J was trimmed by 6 bases and V by 0 bases; bases with no gene match: 10. The CDR3 region has the DNA TGTGCCAGCAGTGAAGCGCTAGCGGGTGATGTTTTCAATGAGCAGTTCTTC. Its translation is CASSEALAGDVFNEQFF.

The chain is built from TRBV23-1 and TRBJ2-5; TRBD1 matches 7 bases. TRBV23-1 falls under the ORF class, with uncertain function. V trimming: 7 bases; J trimming: 2 bases; junction bases outside the gene matches: 22. The CDR3 consists of 19 residues. The CDR3 DNA reads TGCGCCAGCATTCCCCCTACCGGGACAGCGATGGAGTTGCAAGAGACCCAGTACTTC. This gives the protein CASIPPTGTAMELQETQYF.

CDR3 bases: TGTGCCAGCAGTTTAAGGTGGAGGAGGGCCGGGACAGGAGCCTACGAGCAGTACTTC. Its translation: CASSLRWRRAGTGAYEQYF. The chain uses TRBV28 and TRBJ2-7, with 8 nucleotides matching TRBD1. V was pared by 2 bases and J by 2 bases, with 17 bases of the junction left unmatched. Looked up from germline, CDR1 is MDHEN and CDR2 is SYDVKM. The CDR3 runs to 19 residues. Complete variable domain (other parts from reference TRBV28 and TRBJ2-7): DVKVTQSSRYLVKRTGEKVFLECVQDMDHENMFWYRQDPGLGLRLIYFSYDVKMKEKGDIPEGYSVSREKKERFSLILESASTNQTSMYLCASSLRWRRAGTGAYEQYFGPGTRLTVT.

The chain uses TRBV5-1 and TRBJ2-2; D gene unclear. The CDR3 has 14 residues. V was trimmed by 0 bases and J by 2 bases, leaving 5 bases between them. CDR1 and CDR2 (germline): SGHRS, YFSETQ. The CDR3 protein is CASSLELNTGELFF. The CDR3, as DNA: TGCGCCAGCAGCTTGGAACTAAACACCGGGGAGCTGTTTTTT.

This chain connects TRBV18 to TRBJ2-5; TRBD2 matches 7 bases. The CDR3 is made up of 11 amino acids. Germline loops: CDR1 KGHSH, CDR2 LQKENI. With V trimmed by 8 bases and J by 5 bases, 2 bases remained unmatched. CDR3 in DNA: TGTGCCAGCCAAGCGGGGGAGACCCAGTACTTC. Its translation is CASQAGETQYF. Based on the CDR3 plus reference TRBV18 and TRBJ2-5, the full variable domain is NAGVMQNPRHLVRRRGQEARLRCSPMKGHSHVYWYRQLPEEGLKFMVYLQKENIIDESGMPKERFSAEFPKEGPSILRIQQVVRGDSAAYFCASQAGETQYFGPGTRLLVL.

J is TRBJ2-3 and V is TRBV4-3, with TRBD2 matching 7 bases. The germline gives CDR1 LGHNA, CDR2 YSLEER. V dropped 3 bases and J dropped 4; count of bases not matched to a gene: 4. This CDR3 spans 14 amino acids. The CDR3 nucleotides are TGCGCCAGCAGCCACGGGACTACGGCAGATACGCAGTATTTT. Its translation: CASSHGTTADTQYF.

This clone was found once. The V and J genes are TRBV18 and TRBJ2-1; weak D call: TRBD2 (6 bases). V lost 0 bases and J 3 bases, leaving 9 bases between the germline ends. Germline values: CDR1 KGHSH, CDR2 LQKENI. The CDR3 runs 15 residues. CDR3 residues: CASSPPVGGYNEQFF. The DNA of the CDR3 is TGTGCCAGCTCACCACCGGTGGGGGGCTACAATGAGCAGTTCTTC.

This clone was observed a single time. This sample also contains other DNA sequences that code for the same CDR3. The rearrangement links TRBV6-5 to TRBJ2-7, with D possibly being TRBD1 (5 bases). The germline gives CDR1 MNHEY, CDR2 SVGAGI. The length of the CDR3 is 14 residues. The V gene lost 0 bases and the J gene lost 3 bases, with 9 bases spanning the gap. The CDR3 here is CASSYSGQGYEQYF. For the CDR3, the DNA is TGTGCCAGCAGTTACTCGGGGCAGGGCTACGAGCAGTACTTC.

The CDR3 reads CASSQLLAGFQFF. CDR3 in DNA: TGCGCCAGCAGCCAACTACTAGCGGGATTTCAGTTCTTC. The chain carries TRBV4-1 and TRBJ2-1; 10 bases match TRBD2. This CDR3 region has 13 residues. CDR1 is MGHRA and CDR2 is YSYEKL in the germline V gene. Trimming removed 2 bases from V and 13 bases from J; junction bases left unmatched: 5.

In its sample, this clone was seen a few times. The rearrangement links TRBV6-5 to TRBJ1-1; possibly TRBD1 for D (5 bases). The CDR3 length is 12 residues. Germline loops: CDR1 MNHEY, CDR2 SVGAGI. V was pared by 4 bases and J by 5 bases, with 8 bases between. This chain's CDR3 is CASSWGGTEAFF. The CDR3 DNA is TGTGCCAGCAGTTGGGGGGGGACTGAAGCTTTCTTT.